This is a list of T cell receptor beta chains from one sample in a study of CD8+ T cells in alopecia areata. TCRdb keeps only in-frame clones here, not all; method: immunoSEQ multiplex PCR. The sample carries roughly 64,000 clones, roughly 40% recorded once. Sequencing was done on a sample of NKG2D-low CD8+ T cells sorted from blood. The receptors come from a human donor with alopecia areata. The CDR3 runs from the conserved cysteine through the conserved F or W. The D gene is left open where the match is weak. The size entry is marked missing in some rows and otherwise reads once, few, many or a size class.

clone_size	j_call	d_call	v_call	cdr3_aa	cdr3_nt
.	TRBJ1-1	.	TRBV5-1	CASSPEGKKNTEAFF	TGCGCCAGCAGCCCGGAGGGGAAAAAGAACACTGAAGCTTTCTTT
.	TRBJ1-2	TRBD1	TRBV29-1	CSVDLRTGDGYTF	TGCAGCGTTGATCTCCGGACAGGGGATGGCTACACCTTC
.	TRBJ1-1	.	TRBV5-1	CASSLEGTYTEAFF	TGCGCCAGCAGCTTGGAGGGGACCTACACTGAAGCTTTCTTT
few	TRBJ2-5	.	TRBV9	CASSSRGTQYF	TGTGCCAGCAGCTCCCGGGGGACCCAGTACTTC
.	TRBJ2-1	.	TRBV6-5	CATHRGTYNEQFF	TGTGCCACTCATCGGGGGACCTACAATGAGCAGTTCTTC
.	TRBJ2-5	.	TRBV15	CATSRDRSSPETQYF	TGTGCCACCAGCAGAGATCGGTCTAGTCCGGAGACCCAGTACTTC
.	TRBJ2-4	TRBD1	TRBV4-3	CASSQVYGTGRNIQYF	TGCGCCAGCAGCCAAGTCTACGGGACAGGGAGGAACATTCAGTACTTC
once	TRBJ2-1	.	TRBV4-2	CASSGRREEQFF	TGTGCCAGCAGCGGCCGGAGGGAAGAGCAGTTCTTC
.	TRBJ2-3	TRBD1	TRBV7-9	CASSSGTGGGDTQYF	TGTGCCAGCAGCTCTGGGACAGGGGGCGGTGATACGCAGTATTTT
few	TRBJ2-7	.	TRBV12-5	CASGSDPHYEQYF	TGTGCTAGTGGTTCGGATCCGCACTACGAGCAGTACTTC
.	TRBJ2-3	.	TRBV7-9	CASSPELGDTQYF	TGTGCCAGCAGCCCAGAGTTGGGAGATACGCAGTATTTT
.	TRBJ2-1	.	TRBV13	CASSLGGDEQFF	TGTGCCAGCAGTTTAGGAGGGGATGAGCAGTTCTTC
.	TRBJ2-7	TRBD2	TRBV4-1	CASSQGAGLDYEQYF	TGCGCCAGCAGCCAGGGGGCGGGACTAGACTACGAGCAGTACTTC
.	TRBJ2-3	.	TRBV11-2	CASSPPSSTDTQYF	TGTGCCAGCAGCCCTCCTAGCAGCACAGATACGCAGTATTTT
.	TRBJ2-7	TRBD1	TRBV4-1	CASSLGTGVYEQYF	TGCGCCAGCAGCCTCGGGACAGGGGTCTACGAGCAGTACTTC
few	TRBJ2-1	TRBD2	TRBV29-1	CSVPSGKGEQFF	TGCAGCGTTCCTAGCGGGAAAGGTGAGCAGTTCTTC
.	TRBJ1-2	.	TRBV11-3	CASSLDGYGYTF	TGTGCCAGCAGCTTAGATGGCTATGGCTACACCTTC
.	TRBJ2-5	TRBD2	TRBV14	CASSQEAGGPETQYF	TGTGCCAGCAGCCAAGAAGCGGGAGGGCCGGAGACCCAGTACTTC
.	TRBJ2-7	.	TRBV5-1	CASSLDGGSSYEQYF	TGCGCCAGCAGCTTGGACGGAGGGAGCTCCTACGAGCAGTACTTC
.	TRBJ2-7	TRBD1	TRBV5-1	CASSADRGEQYF	TGCGCCAGCAGCGCGGACAGGGGCGAGCAGTACTTC
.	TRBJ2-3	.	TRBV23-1	CASSQRQAITDTQYF	TGCGCCAGCAGTCAAAGACAGGCGATCACAGATACGCAGTATTTT
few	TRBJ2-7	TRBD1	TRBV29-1	CSASFQGAQYEQYF	TGCAGCGCCTCCTTCCAGGGGGCTCAATACGAGCAGTACTTC
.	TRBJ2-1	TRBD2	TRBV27	CASSSREGRVNEQFF	TGTGCCAGCAGTTCCCGGGAGGGCCGTGTGAATGAGCAGTTCTTC
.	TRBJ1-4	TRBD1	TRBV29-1	CSVTGQPPRGLFF	TGCAGCGTAACGGGACAGCCGCCCCGGGGACTGTTTTTT
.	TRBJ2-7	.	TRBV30	CAWSVELAYEQYF	TGTGCCTGGAGTGTGGAACTTGCCTACGAGCAGTACTTC
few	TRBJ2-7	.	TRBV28	CASSLGPNYEQYF	TGTGCCAGCAGTTTAGGACCGAACTACGAGCAGTACTTC
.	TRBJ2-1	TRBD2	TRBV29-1	CSVEGTSGGHGYNEQFF	TGCAGCGTTGAGGGGACTAGCGGGGGGCATGGCTACAATGAGCAGTTCTTC
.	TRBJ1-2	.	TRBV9	CASYDRSYGYTF	TGTGCCAGCTACGACAGATCTTATGGCTACACCTTC
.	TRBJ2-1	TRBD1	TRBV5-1	CASSWGTGHNEQFF	TGCGCCAGCAGCTGGGGGACAGGGCACAATGAGCAGTTCTTC
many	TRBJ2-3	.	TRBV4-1	CASSPTYTDTQYF	TGCGCCAGCAGCCCCACATACACAGATACGCAGTATTTT
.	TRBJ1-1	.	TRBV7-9	CASSLSTEAFF	TGTGCCAGCAGCTTATCCACTGAAGCTTTCTTT
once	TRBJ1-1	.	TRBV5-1	CASSLAGAVTEAFF	TGCGCCAGCAGCCTAGCGGGGGCGGTTACTGAAGCTTTCTTT
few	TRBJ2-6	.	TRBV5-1	CASSLGEPHRGANVLTF	TGCGCCAGCAGCTTGGGGGAACCTCACAGAGGGGCCAACGTCCTGACTTTC
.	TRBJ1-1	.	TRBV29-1	CSVEFGLGAFF	TGCAGCGTTGAGTTCGGGCTGGGAGCTTTCTTT
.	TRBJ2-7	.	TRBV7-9	CASSLRRVGGEQYF	TGTGCCAGCAGCTTACGTAGAGTCGGGGGCGAGCAGTACTTC